These 26 T cell receptor beta chains were all obtained from the same sample, sequenced in a study of ipilimumab plus nivolumab after autologous stem cell transplantation. The table came from immunoSEQ multiplex PCR; TCRdb's copy has only in-frame clones and leaves some out. The sample yields tens of thousands of clones, approximately 83% seen once. This sample comprised PBMCs, obtained in a trial of ipilimumab plus nivolumab as post-transplant consolidation. All receptors come from a male donor with diffuse large B-cell lymphoma.

The rearrangement joins TRBV6-5 to TRBJ1-2, with no clear D. The germline V gene encodes CDR1 MNHEY and CDR2 SVGAGI. The CDR3 loop spans 13 amino acids. V dropped 0 bases and J dropped 8 bases, with 10 bases sitting between them. CDR3 nucleotides: TGTGCCAGCAGTTACTCCCCCAGCCAAGGCTACACCTTC. Residues: CASSYSPSQGYTF.

The V call is TRBV7-9, the J call TRBJ2-2; possibly TRBD2 for D (6 bases). The CDR3 covers 15 residues. CDR1 is SEHNR, CDR2 FQNEAQ, per germline (reference sequence). The V end lost 7 bases, the J end lost 2 bases, and 14 bases lay between the germline ends. Here the CDR3 DNA reads TGTGCCAGCACCTGGTGGGGGGTTAACACCGGGGAGCTGTTTTTT. This gives the protein CASTWWGVNTGELFF.

The CDR3 spells CASSYSASRETQYF. The CDR3 DNA reads TGTGCCAGCAGTTACTCTGCCAGTCGAGAGACCCAGTACTTC. The V gene is TRBV6-5, the J gene TRBJ2-5; D is ambiguous. V dropped 0 bases and J dropped 4 bases, with 9 bases sitting between them. CDR3 length equals 14 residues. The germline gives CDR1 MNHEY, CDR2 SVGAGI.

The V and J genes are TRBV29-1 and TRBJ1-1; D is perhaps TRBD1 (6 bases). Trimming removed 7 bases at V and 8 bases at J, with 26 bases between. Germline-derived CDR1 and CDR2 are SQVTM and ANQGSEA. The CDR3 is 15 residues long. The CDR3 loop reads CSGNPTGQSIVEAFF. The CDR3 nucleotides read TGCAGCGGGAATCCGACGGGACAATCTATCGTCGAAGCTTTCTTT.

J is TRBJ2-1 and V is TRBV19; the D gene is possibly TRBD2 (5 bases). V shed 2 bases and J shed 1 base, with 12 bases lying between them. CDR1 is LNHDA, CDR2 SQIVND, per germline (reference sequence). There are 16 residues in the CDR3. CDR3 nucleotide sequence: TGTGCCAGTAGTATAAGGGCGGGTCGTTCCTACAATGAGCAGTTCTTC. It specifies CASSIRAGRSYNEQFF.

The rearrangement uses TRBV5-6 and TRBJ1-2; D call uncertain. The ends were cut back, 0 bases at V and 4 bases at J, with 10 bases in the middle. The CDR3 extends over 14 amino acids. Germline CDR1 and CDR2: SGHDT and YYEEEE. Here the CDR3 DNA reads TGTGCCAGCAGCTTGGCTTCAGAGTTCTATGGCTACACCTTC. Its protein product is CASSLASEFYGYTF.

J is TRBJ2-7 and V is TRBV6-5, with D hard to call. This CDR3 spans 11 amino acids. V was shortened by 6 bases and J by 6 bases, with 9 bases between the two germline ends. From germline, CDR1 is MNHEY and CDR2 SVGAGI. The CDR3 reads CASSYLGEQYF. CDR3 in DNA: TGTGCCAGCAGCTACCTGGGCGAGCAGTACTTC.

This clone was observed once. The chain links TRBV4-2 to TRBJ1-5; D gene ambiguous. The germline CDR1 and CDR2 sequences are LGHNA and YNFKEQ. V was pared by 1 base and J by 5 bases, with 12 bases between. CDR3 length: 15 residues. DNA for the CDR3: TGTGCCAGCAGCCAAGCAACCGGGAGGCATCAGCCCCAGCATTTT. Amino acid sequence: CASSQATGRHQPQHF.

Here the CDR3 reads CASSPRSGAGETQYF. In DNA, the CDR3 is TGTGCCAGCAGCCCCAGGTCAGGGGCCGGCGAGACCCAGTACTTC. V is TRBV7-2 and J is TRBJ2-5; TRBD1 is a possible D gene (6 bases). Looked up from germline, CDR1 is SGHTA and CDR2 is FQGNSA. CDR3 length: 15 residues. V shed 5 bases and J shed 5 bases, with 18 bases lying between them.

This chain connects TRBV6-1 to TRBJ1-2, with a tentative D call TRBD1 (5 bases). CDR1 is MNHNS and CDR2 is SASEGT in the germline V gene. V was shortened by 4 bases and J by 4 bases, with 16 bases between the two germline ends. This CDR3 comprises 15 residues. Written as DNA, the CDR3 is TGTGCCAGCAGTGGCCCCAGGGTCCACGGCTATGGCTACACCTTC. Translated, it gives CASSGPRVHGYGYTF.

The chain combines TRBV19 with TRBJ2-1; D is uncertain. This CDR3 comprises 14 residues. Looked up from germline, CDR1 is LNHDA and CDR2 is SQIVND (reference sequence). The V gene lost 4 bases and the J gene lost 5 bases, with 12 bases spanning the gap. The CDR3 sequence: CASSTHGSNNEQFF. In nucleotides, the CDR3 is TGTGCCAGTAGTACCCACGGTTCGAACAATGAGCAGTTCTTC.

This clone was counted once. The V gene is TRBV2, the J gene TRBJ1-5, with D uncertain. Germline loops: CDR1 SNHLY, CDR2 FYNNEI. This CDR3 is 14 amino acids long. The ends were cut back, 6 bases at V and 4 bases at J, with 13 bases in the middle. The DNA for the CDR3 is TGTGCCAGCAGCCCCGACGGTCCAAATCAGCCCCAGCATTTT. This translates into CASSPDGPNQPQHF.

This clone was observed a few times. The chain links TRBV15 to TRBJ1-2; 10 bases line up with TRBD1. Germline loops: CDR1 LNHNV, CDR2 YYDKDF (reference sequence). The V segment lost 0 bases and the J segment 1 base; nucleotides outside the gene matches: 8. The CDR3 totals 18 residues. The CDR3 spells CATSREDRGRRGNYGYTF. CDR3 nucleotide sequence: TGTGCCACCAGCAGAGAAGACAGGGGGCGAAGAGGTAACTATGGCTACACCTTC.

The gene calls are TRBV4-1 and TRBJ1-1; D uncertain. This CDR3 region has 12 residues. Germline V lookup: CDR1 MGHRA, CDR2 YSYEKL. With 0 bases removed from V and 6 bases from J, the gap between germline ends came to 5 bases. This CDR3 is CASSQDRAEAFF. The CDR3 DNA is TGCGCCAGCAGCCAAGATAGGGCTGAAGCTTTCTTT.

The V and J genes are TRBV6-1 and TRBJ1-5; TRBD1 aligns across 9 bases. The germline gives CDR1 MNHNS, CDR2 SASEGT. The CDR3 contains 14 residues. The V gene end was trimmed by 4 bases and the J gene end by 6 bases; junction bases not matched to a gene: 4. The CDR3 reads CASSGGQGFQPQHF. The CDR3 DNA sequence: TGTGCCAGCAGTGGGGGACAGGGTTTTCAGCCCCAGCATTTT.

The CDR3 DNA reads TGTGCCAGCACCAGAGGAAACACCGGGGAGCTGTTTTTT. Its protein is CASTRGNTGELFF. V gene TRBV11-2 combines with J gene TRBJ2-2, with no clear D. This CDR3 is built from 13 residues. In germline, CDR1 is SGHAT, CDR2 FQNNGV. Trimming shortened V by 7 bases and J by 2 bases, and 8 bases separated the two germline ends.

This clone was seen a handful of times. This chain links TRBV29-1 with TRBJ2-5, with 7 bases that match TRBD2. V shed 7 bases and J 4 bases; nucleotides not matched to a gene: 9. Germline V gives CDR1 SQVTM, CDR2 ANQGSEA. CDR3 size: 13 residues. The CDR3 DNA reads TGCAGCGGGGGAGTAGAGCGGGGAGAGACCCAGTACTTC. Residues: CSGGVERGETQYF.

The V and J genes are TRBV7-9 and TRBJ2-7, with TRBD1 matching over 7 bases. CDR1 SEHNR and CDR2 FQNEAQ come from the germline V gene (reference sequence). The CDR3 sequence is 13 residues long. The J segment lost 2 bases and the V segment lost 5 bases, leaving 3 bases of the junction unmatched. The CDR3 coding sequence is TGTGCCAGCAGCCGGGGACAGACCTACGAGCAGTACTTC. It translates to CASSRGQTYEQYF.

The rearrangement uses TRBV15 and TRBJ1-1; D is undetermined. Trimming took 6 bases from V and 1 from J, leaving 12 bases between them. This CDR3 has 14 residues. Germline CDR1 reads LNHNV; CDR2 reads YYDKDF (reference sequence). The DNA for the CDR3 is TGTGCCACCAGTCCGACTTTCCCGAACACTGAAGCTTTCTTT. As protein: CATSPTFPNTEAFF.

The V call is TRBV7-6, the J call TRBJ2-7, with TRBD1 identical over 8 bases. Germline CDR1 is SGHVS and CDR2 is FNYEAQ. This CDR3 has 14 residues. Germline trimming cut 5 bases from V and 5 bases from J; bases unmatched to any gene: 8. CDR3 sequence (DNA): TGTGCCAGCAGCGCCCAGGGGACAGGCAACGAGCAGTACTTC. As protein: CASSAQGTGNEQYF.

This clone was picked up a small number of times. This chain joins TRBV9 and TRBJ2-4, with D perhaps TRBD2 (5 bases). The V gene lost 3 bases and the J gene lost 6 bases, with 16 bases spanning the gap. CDR1 and CDR2 (germline): SGDLS, YYNGEE. CDR3 length equals 15 residues. The CDR3 loop is CASSGRTGMLNIQYF. In DNA, the CDR3 is TGTGCCAGCAGCGGCAGAACCGGGATGCTAAACATTCAGTACTTC.

The chain is built from TRBV11-2 and TRBJ1-2; no reliable D call. The germline V and J ends were trimmed by 4 bases and 0 bases, with 21 bases remaining between them. There are 18 residues in the CDR3. Germline V gives CDR1 SGHAT, CDR2 FQNNGV. This chain's CDR3 is CASSSRGSVVGPNYGYTF. The CDR3 DNA reads TGTGCCAGCAGCTCACGAGGTTCGGTGGTGGGCCCTAACTATGGCTACACCTTC.

The genes are TRBV5-1 and TRBJ2-5, with 9 bases lining up with TRBD1. The CDR3 is 14 amino acids. CDR1 and CDR2 from the germline V gene are SGHRS and YFSETQ. Germline trimming cut 2 bases from V and 5 bases from J; bases unmatched to any gene: 4. The CDR3 coding sequence is TGCGCCAGCAGCTTAACAGGGGGCGGGGAGACCCAGTACTTC. This translates into CASSLTGGGETQYF.

The genes are TRBV30 and TRBJ2-6; D gene uncertain. Trimming cost V 1 base and J 0 bases, with 7 bases left between them. The V gene's germline CDR1 is GTSNPN and CDR2 SVGIG (reference sequence). CDR3 length: 15 residues. The CDR3 loop reads CAWSGSTSGANVLTF. CDR3 DNA: TGTGCCTGGAGTGGTAGTACCTCTGGGGCCAACGTCCTGACTTTC.

This rearrangement joins TRBV6-5 to TRBJ1-2; D gene ambiguous. The V gene's germline CDR1 is MNHEY and CDR2 SVGAGI. With 0 bases removed from V and 8 bases from J, the gap between germline ends came to 16 bases. This CDR3 spans 15 amino acids. The CDR3, as DNA: TGTGCCAGCAGTTACTCGTTTGAGGGCTTGCGAGGCTACACCTTC. It encodes CASSYSFEGLRGYTF.

The chain has TRBV7-2 and TRBJ2-3; maybe TRBD2 (6 bases). CDR1 is SGHTA and CDR2 is FQGNSA in the germline V gene. V dropped 6 bases and J dropped 7 bases, with 17 bases sitting between them. The CDR3 spans 14 residues. The CDR3 region has the DNA TGTGCCAGCAGGCGGGACCTCAGGTCTCATACGCAGTATTTT. Its translation: CASRRDLRSHTQYF.